The rows below give T cell receptor beta chains drawn from one sample of a study of cytomegalovirus exposure and HLA in healthy donors. TCRdb's table, derived via immunoSEQ multiplex PCR, lists solely in-frame clones and lacks some. This sample yields about 130,000 clones, of which 85% to 90% are seen a single time; about 1.5% belongs to the top ten. The sample taken for sequencing was PBMCs. Receptors originate from a man aged 30 to 45 in good health and CMV-seronegative. CDR3s include the opening cysteine and the closing phenylalanine or tryptophan. A D gene is named only where the DNA matches it firmly. Part of the rows lack a size; the others show once, few, many or a class for expanded clones.

v_call	d_call	j_call	clone_size	cdr3_aa
TRBV4-2	NA	TRBJ1-2	NA	CASSQAGGQEDYGYTF
TRBV11-2	TRBD1	TRBJ1-2	NA	CASSSIQGGTYGYTF
TRBV28	TRBD1	TRBJ2-7	NA	CASSPRDRALREQYF
TRBV5-6	TRBD1	TRBJ2-7	NA	CASSYRTGPREQYF
TRBV10-3	NA	TRBJ2-1	NA	CAITPYSGSSNEQFF
TRBV20-1	NA	TRBJ1-4	NA	CSASPGEKLFF
TRBV5-1	NA	TRBJ2-3	NA	CASSLLGGDTQYF
TRBV7-2	NA	TRBJ1-1	NA	CASSFWGGTEAFF
TRBV5-1	TRBD2	TRBJ2-7	NA	CASSGIAGGPNEQYF
TRBV30	NA	TRBJ1-6	NA	CAWTLSGPRGSPLHF
TRBV7-3	NA	TRBJ1-2	NA	CASSRQPNYGYTF
TRBV15	TRBD2	TRBJ2-3	NA	CATSRDRAGGPTDTQYF
TRBV4-3	TRBD2	TRBJ2-7	few	CASSQDRGRSSYEQYF
TRBV11-2	TRBD1	TRBJ2-3	NA	CASSPRPAGTESTDTQYF
TRBV11-2	TRBD2	TRBJ2-3	NA	CASSLGLAGITDTQYF
TRBV18	TRBD1	TRBJ1-2	NA	CASSPIGTGDTNYGYTF
TRBV7-2	NA	TRBJ1-5	few	CASSLATVRQPQHF
TRBV4-1	TRBD1	TRBJ2-7	NA	CASSQGQGSSYEQYF
TRBV6-1	TRBD1	TRBJ1-4	NA	CASSKGQGPTNEKLFF
TRBV6-5	TRBD2	TRBJ2-3	NA	CASAKSGTNTDTQYF
TRBV5-1	TRBD1	TRBJ2-2	NA	CASSFGQGATGELFF
TRBV20-1	NA	TRBJ1-1	NA	CSAQTWSEAFF
TRBV5-1	NA	TRBJ1-6	NA	CASSARTGDSPLHF
TRBV7-3	NA	TRBJ2-1	NA	CASSFRQTSSYNEQFF
TRBV10-3	TRBD2	TRBJ2-3	once	CAISESRAGVGDTQYF
TRBV6-5	TRBD1	TRBJ2-7	once	CASSPRDRGYEQYF